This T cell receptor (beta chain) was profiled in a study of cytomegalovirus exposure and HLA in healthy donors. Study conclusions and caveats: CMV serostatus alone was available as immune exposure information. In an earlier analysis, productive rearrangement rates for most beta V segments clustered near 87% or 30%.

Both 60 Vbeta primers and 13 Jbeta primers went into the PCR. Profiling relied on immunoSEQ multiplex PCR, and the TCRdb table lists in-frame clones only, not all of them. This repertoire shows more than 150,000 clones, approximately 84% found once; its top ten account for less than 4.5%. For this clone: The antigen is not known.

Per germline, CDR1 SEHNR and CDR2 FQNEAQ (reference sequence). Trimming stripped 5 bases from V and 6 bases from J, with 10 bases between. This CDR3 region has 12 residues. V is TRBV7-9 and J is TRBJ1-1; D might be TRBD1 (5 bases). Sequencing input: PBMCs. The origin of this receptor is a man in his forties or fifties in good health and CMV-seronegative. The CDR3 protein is CASSKGMSEAFF. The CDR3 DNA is TGTGCCAGCAGCAAGGGGATGTCTGAAGCTTTCTTT.